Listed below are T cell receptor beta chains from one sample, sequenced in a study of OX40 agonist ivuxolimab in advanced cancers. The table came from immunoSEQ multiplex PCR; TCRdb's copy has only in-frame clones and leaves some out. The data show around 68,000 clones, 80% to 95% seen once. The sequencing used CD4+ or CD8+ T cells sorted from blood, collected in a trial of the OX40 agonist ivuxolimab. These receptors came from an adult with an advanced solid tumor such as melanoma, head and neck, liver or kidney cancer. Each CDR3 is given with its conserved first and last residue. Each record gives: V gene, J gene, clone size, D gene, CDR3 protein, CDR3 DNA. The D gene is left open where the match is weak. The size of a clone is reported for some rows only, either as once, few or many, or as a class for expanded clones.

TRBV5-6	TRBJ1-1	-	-	CASSRQGTPEAFF	TGTGCCAGCAGCCGTCAAGGGACTCCGGAAGCTTTCTTT
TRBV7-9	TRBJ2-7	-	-	CASSFKGYEQYF	TGTGCCAGCAGCTTTAAGGGTTACGAGCAGTACTTC
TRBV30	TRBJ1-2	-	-	CAWSRGNYGYTF	TGTGCCTGGAGTAGGGGGAACTATGGCTACACCTTC
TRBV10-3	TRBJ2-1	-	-	CAISESGPPPHNEQFF	TGTGCCATCAGTGAGTCAGGGCCCCCTCCTCACAATGAGCAGTTCTTC
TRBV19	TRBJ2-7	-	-	CASSTLPGFYEQYF	TGTGCCAGTAGTACCCTCCCAGGTTTCTACGAGCAGTACTTC
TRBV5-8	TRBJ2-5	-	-	CASSFYRVQETQYF	TGTGCCAGCAGCTTCTACAGGGTCCAAGAGACCCAGTACTTC
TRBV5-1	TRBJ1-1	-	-	CASSLADTSEAFF	TGCGCCAGCAGCTTGGCGGACACCTCTGAAGCTTTCTTT
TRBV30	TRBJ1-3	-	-	CAWSEPFRGNTIYF	TGTGCCTGGAGTGAGCCATTCCGGGGAAACACCATATATTTT
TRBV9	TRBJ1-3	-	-	CASSVGFGGVSGNTIYF	TGTGCCAGCAGCGTAGGATTCGGGGGGGTTTCTGGAAACACCATATATTTT
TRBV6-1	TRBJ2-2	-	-	CASSKEFTGELFF	TGTGCCAGCTCAAAAGAATTCACCGGGGAGCTGTTTTTT
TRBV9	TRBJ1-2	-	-	CASSSRGYGYTF	TGTGCCAGCAGCTCCCGGGGCTATGGCTACACCTTC
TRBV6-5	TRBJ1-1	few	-	CASSYLQFGVNTEAFF	TGTGCCAGCAGTTACTTACAGTTTGGGGTGAACACTGAAGCTTTCTTT
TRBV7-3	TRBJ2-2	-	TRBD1	CASSLATGLDTGELFF	TGTGCCAGCAGCCTTGCGACAGGGTTGGACACCGGGGAGCTGTTTTTT
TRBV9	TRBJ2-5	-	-	CASSVEQGGSETQYF	TGTGCCAGCAGCGTAGAACAGGGCGGGAGTGAGACCCAGTACTTC
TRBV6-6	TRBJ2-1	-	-	CASHKTGTSGNEQFF	TGTGCCAGCCATAAAACCGGGACCTCTGGCAATGAGCAGTTCTTC
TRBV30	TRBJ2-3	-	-	CAWSVGGGPDTQYF	TGTGCCTGGAGTGTAGGGGGGGGTCCAGATACGCAGTATTTT
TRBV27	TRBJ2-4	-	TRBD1	CASSPGQDPWRAKNIQYF	TGTGCCAGCAGTCCGGGACAGGACCCCTGGAGGGCCAAAAACATTCAGTACTTC
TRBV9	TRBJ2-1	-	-	CASSPQRGAYEQFF	TGTGCCAGCAGCCCCCAAAGGGGCGCCTATGAGCAGTTCTTC
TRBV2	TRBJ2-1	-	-	CASRARNEQFF	TGTGCCAGCAGGGCTAGGAATGAGCAGTTCTTC
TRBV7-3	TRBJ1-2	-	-	CASSPNRQIGYTF	TGTGCCAGCAGCCCAAACCGGCAGATCGGCTACACCTTC
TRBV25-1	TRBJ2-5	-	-	CASSDLGFQETQYF	TGTGCCAGCAGTGATCTAGGTTTCCAAGAGACCCAGTACTTC
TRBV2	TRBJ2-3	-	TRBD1	CASIRTGVASTDTQYF	TGTGCCAGCATCAGGACAGGAGTAGCGAGCACAGATACGCAGTATTTT
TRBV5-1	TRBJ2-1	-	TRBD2	CASRLITSGNNEQFF	TGCGCCAGCAGGCTTATCACTAGCGGAAACAATGAGCAGTTCTTC
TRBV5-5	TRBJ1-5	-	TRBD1	CASSLLTGGVSNQPQHF	TGTGCCAGCAGCTTGCTCACAGGGGGCGTAAGCAATCAGCCCCAGCATTTT
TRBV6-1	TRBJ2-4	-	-	CASSEVGTIIQYF	TGTGCCAGCAGTGAAGTCGGGACAATCATTCAGTACTTC
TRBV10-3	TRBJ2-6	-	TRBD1	CAATGTGSSGANVLTF	TGTGCCGCAACCGGGACAGGGAGCTCTGGGGCCAACGTCCTGACTTTC
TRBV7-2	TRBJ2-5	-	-	CASSLVRVKETQYF	TGTGCCAGCAGCTTAGTCAGGGTAAAAGAGACCCAGTACTTC
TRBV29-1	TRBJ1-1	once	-	CSVWNTEAFF	TGCAGCGTTTGGAACACTGAAGCTTTCTTT
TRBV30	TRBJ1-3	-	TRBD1	CAWSVRQGTRGNTIYF	TGTGCCTGGAGTGTTAGACAGGGGACGCGAGGAAACACCATATATTTT
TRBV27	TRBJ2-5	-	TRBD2	CASSGGTSGAGKTQYF	TGTGCCAGCAGTGGGGGGACTAGCGGGGCGGGGAAGACCCAGTACTTC
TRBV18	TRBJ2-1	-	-	CASSPSGPVYNEQFF	TGTGCCAGCTCACCATCCGGGCCCGTTTACAATGAGCAGTTCTTC
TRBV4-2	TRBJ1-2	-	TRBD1	CASSRTGADYGYTF	TGTGCCAGCAGCCGAACAGGGGCCGACTATGGCTACACCTTC
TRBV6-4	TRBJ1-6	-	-	CASSELLYSPLHF	TGTGCCAGCAGTGAGTTATTATATTCACCCCTCCACTTT
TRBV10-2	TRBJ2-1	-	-	CASRETVSSYNEQFF	TGCGCCAGCAGAGAGACCGTCAGCTCCTACAATGAGCAGTTCTTC
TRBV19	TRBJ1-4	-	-	CASSSRAGNEKLFF	TGTGCCAGTAGTTCCAGGGCAGGGAATGAAAAACTGTTTTTT
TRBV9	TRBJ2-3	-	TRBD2	CASSVRGGDTQYF	TGTGCCAGCAGCGTTCGGGGGGGAGATACGCAGTATTTT
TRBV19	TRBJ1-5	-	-	CASRGFGKGSNQPQHF	TGTGCCAGTAGAGGGTTTGGTAAGGGGTCAAATCAGCCCCAGCATTTT
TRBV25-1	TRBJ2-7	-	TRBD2	CASSEWGGLVTSEQYF	TGTGCCAGCAGTGAATGGGGGGGTCTAGTTACCTCCGAGCAGTACTTC
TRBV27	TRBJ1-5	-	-	CASSLGQVQPQHF	TGTGCCAGCAGTTTGGGTCAAGTTCAGCCCCAGCATTTT
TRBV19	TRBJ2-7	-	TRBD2	CASSMTASGNYEQYF	TGTGCCAGTAGTATGACCGCTAGCGGGAACTACGAGCAGTACTTC
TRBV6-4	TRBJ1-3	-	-	CASSDSSPRPAPTSSGNTIYF	TGTGCCAGCAGTGACTCCAGTCCGAGACCGGCCCCCACCAGCTCTGGAAACACCATATATTTT